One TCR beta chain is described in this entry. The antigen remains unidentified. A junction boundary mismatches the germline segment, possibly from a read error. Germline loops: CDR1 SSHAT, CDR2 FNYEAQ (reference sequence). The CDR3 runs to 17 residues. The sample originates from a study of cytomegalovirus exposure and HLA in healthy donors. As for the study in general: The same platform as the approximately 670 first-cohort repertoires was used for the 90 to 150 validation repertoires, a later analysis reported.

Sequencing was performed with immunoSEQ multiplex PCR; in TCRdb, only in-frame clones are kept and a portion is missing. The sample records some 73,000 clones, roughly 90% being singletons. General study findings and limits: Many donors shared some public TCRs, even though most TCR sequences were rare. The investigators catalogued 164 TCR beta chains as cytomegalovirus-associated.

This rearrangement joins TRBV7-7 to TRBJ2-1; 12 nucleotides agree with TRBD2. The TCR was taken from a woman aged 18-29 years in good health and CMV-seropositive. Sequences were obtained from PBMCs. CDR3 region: CASSLGLAGGPSNEQFF. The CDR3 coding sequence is TGTGCTAGCAGCTTAGGGCTAGCGGGAGGGCCGAGCAATGAGCAGTTCTTC.